The TCR beta chain described here comes from a study of immune characterization of retroperitoneal liposarcoma. TCRdb itself ran the PCR reads through MiXCR, one entry per CDR3 protein. This sample has about 3,100 distinct CDR3 sequences, with approximately 50% found just once. This clonotype was observed a few times. Input material: tumor tissue. This clonotype was obtained from a male donor with retroperitoneal liposarcoma.

The CDR3 DNA reads as TGTGCCAGCAGTCAGGATACGGACTCCTCCTCCTACGAGCAGTACTTC. This encodes CASSQDTDSSSYEQYF. The V gene is TRBV6-1, the J gene TRBJ2-1, with D possibly TRBD2 on 5 matching bases. The J call may be wrong; the DNA end is better matched by TRBJ2-7. The CDR3 has 16 amino acids. Germline V gene data show CDR1 as MNHNS and CDR2 as SASEGT.